This T cell receptor (beta chain) was profiled in a study of blood T cells in healthy people across ages. With respect to this clonotype: Its specificity is unknown.

Primed by a sample-barcoded 5' primer and a J-beta primer mix, a second PCR proceeded for about 7 to 12 cycles. Each sample provided no less than 2.5 million CDR3-containing paired-end reads. TCRdb fed the 5' RACE reads into MiXCR, producing one record per CDR3 protein. The table records around 1.5 million distinct CDR3 sequences, 59% of them present only once. Total RNA extraction produced at least 5.5 micrograms (per sample) for the study. General observations from the study: Estimates of diversity drawn from one million T cells were considered underestimates. Leaving the PBMCs unsorted stopped any conclusive comparison of naive versus antigen-experienced cells.

Germline V CDR1 and CDR2: SGHKS, YYEKEE (reference sequence). This CDR3 comprises 14 residues. The receptor's source is a man between 18 and 35 years old in good health. Sequenced material: blood. V usage is TRBV5-5 and J usage is TRBJ2-4; the D gene is possibly TRBD1 (5 bases). The closer fit of TRBJ2-7 to the DNA end suggests the J call may be wrong. CDR3 sequence (DNA): TGTGCCAGCAGAGAGACAGCCGGAACCTACGAGCAGTACTTC. Translating it yields CASRETAGTYEQYF.